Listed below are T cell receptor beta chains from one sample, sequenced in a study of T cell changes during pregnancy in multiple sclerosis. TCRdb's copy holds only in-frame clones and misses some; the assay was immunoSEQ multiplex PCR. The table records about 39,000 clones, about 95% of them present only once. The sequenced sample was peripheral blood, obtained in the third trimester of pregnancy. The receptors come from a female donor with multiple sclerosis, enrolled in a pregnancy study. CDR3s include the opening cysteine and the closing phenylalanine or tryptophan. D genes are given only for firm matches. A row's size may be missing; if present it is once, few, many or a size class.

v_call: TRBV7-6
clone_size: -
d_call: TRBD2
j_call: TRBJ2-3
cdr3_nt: TGTGCCAGCAGCTTAAGCGGGAGCTCAGATACGCAGTATTTT
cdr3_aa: CASSLSGSSDTQYF

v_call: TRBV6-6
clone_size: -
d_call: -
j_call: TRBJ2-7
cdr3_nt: TGTGCCAGCAGTCGCAACTCAAACAGGGTCACCTACGAGCAGTACTTC
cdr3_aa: CASSRNSNRVTYEQYF

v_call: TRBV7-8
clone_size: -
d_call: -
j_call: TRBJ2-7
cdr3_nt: TGTGCCAGCAGCTTACCTAGTAGCGAGCAGTACTTC
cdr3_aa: CASSLPSSEQYF

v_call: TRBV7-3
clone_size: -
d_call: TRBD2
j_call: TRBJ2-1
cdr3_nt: TGTGCCAGCAGCTTAACCGCGGGAGGCTTGGATGAGCAGTTCTTC
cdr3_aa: CASSLTAGGLDEQFF

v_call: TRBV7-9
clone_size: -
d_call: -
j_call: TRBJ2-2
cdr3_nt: TGTGCCAGCAGCTTGGGAGGACACCAGAACACCGGGGAGCTGTTTTTT
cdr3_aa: CASSLGGHQNTGELFF

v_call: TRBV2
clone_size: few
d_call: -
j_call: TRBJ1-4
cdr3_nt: TGTGCCAGCAGTGAAGATCAGGGGTGGGGTGAAAAACTGTTTTTT
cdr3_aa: CASSEDQGWGEKLFF

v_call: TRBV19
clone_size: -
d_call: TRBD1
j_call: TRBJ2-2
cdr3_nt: TGTGCCAGTAGTCATGACAGGGGGAAGTCTAGGCGGGAGTTCACCGGGGAGCTGTTTTTT
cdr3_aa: CASSHDRGKSRREFTGELFF

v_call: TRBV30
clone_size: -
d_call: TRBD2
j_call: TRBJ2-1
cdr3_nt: TGTGCCTGGAGTGCTAATAGCGGGGGCCTCAATGAGCAGTTCTTC
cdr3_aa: CAWSANSGGLNEQFF

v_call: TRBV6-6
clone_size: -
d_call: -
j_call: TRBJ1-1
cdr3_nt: TGTGCCAGCAGTTCCCACTCCTCAGGTATCACTGAAGCTTTCTTT
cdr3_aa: CASSSHSSGITEAFF

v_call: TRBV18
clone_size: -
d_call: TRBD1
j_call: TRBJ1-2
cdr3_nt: TGTGCCAGCTCACCCGAGACAGGGGGCTATGGCTACACCTTC
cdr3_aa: CASSPETGGYGYTF

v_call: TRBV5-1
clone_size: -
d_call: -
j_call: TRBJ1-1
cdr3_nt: TGCGCCAGCAGCTGGGCGGACACATTCAAAGTGAACACTGAAGCTTTCTTT
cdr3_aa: CASSWADTFKVNTEAFF

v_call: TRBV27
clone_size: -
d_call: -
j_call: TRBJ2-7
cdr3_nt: TGTGCCAGCAGAACCTTTCGACAGACAGCCTACGAGCAGTACTTC
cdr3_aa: CASRTFRQTAYEQYF

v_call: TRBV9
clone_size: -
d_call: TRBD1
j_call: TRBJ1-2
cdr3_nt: TGTGCCAGCAGCGTAGGAAGGACAGGGAGGTATGGCTACACCTTC
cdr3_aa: CASSVGRTGRYGYTF

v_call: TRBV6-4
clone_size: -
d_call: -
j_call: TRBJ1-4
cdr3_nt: TGTGCCAGCAGTGTTACCGGGACAACAAATGAAAAACTGTTTTTT
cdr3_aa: CASSVTGTTNEKLFF

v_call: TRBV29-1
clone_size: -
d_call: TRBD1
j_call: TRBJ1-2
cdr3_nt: TGCAGCGTTGGAGTTGGACAGGGGGCGCGGAACTATGGCTACACCTTC
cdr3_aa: CSVGVGQGARNYGYTF

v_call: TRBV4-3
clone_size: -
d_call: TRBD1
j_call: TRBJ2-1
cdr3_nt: TGCGCCAGCAGCCTGGGACAGGGCTTTTGGCAGTTCTTC
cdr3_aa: CASSLGQGFWQFF

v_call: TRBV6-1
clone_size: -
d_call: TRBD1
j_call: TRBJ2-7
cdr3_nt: TGTGCCAGCGAGACAGGGGCTACCTACGAGCAGTACTTC
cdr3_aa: CASETGATYEQYF

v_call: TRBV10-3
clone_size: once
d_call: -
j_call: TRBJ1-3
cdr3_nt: TGTGCCATTTCAGGCGCGGGAAACACCATATATTTT
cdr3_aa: CAISGAGNTIYF

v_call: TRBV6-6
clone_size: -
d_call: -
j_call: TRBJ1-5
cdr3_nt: TGTGCCAGCAGTTATAAAAGGACAGAGAATCAGCCCCAGCATTTT
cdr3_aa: CASSYKRTENQPQHF

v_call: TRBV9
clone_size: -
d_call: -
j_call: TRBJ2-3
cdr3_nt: TGTGCCAGCAGCGTAGGTGCGGAGATCACAGATACGCAGTATTTT
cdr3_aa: CASSVGAEITDTQYF

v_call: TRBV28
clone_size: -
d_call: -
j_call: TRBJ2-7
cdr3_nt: TGTGCCAGCAGCCCGGCTAGGGAGTACGAGCAGTACTTC
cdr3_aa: CASSPAREYEQYF

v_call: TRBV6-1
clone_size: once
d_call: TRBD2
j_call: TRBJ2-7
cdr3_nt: TGTGCCAGCAGTGGTAGACTAGCAGGCTACGAGCAGTACTTC
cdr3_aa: CASSGRLAGYEQYF

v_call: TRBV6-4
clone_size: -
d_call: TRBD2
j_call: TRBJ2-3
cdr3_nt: TGTGCCAGCAGCGCCCTAGCGGACACAGATACGCAGTATTTT
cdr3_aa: CASSALADTDTQYF

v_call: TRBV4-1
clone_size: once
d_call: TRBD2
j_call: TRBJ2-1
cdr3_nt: TGCGCCAGCAGCCAAGATACTTGCCGGAGACTAGCGGGGGGGCCGAAGGGGTTCTTC
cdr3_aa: CASSQDTCRRLAGGPKGFF

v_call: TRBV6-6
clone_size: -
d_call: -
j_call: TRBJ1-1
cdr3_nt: TGTGCCGGCAGCAGGGAAGTGAACACTGAAGCTTTCTTT
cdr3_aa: CAGSREVNTEAFF

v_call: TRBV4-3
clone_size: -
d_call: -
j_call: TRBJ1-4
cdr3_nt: TGCGCCAGCAGCCAAGATCTAGGGCAGGGAGGGGAAAAACTGTTTTTT
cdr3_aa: CASSQDLGQGGEKLFF

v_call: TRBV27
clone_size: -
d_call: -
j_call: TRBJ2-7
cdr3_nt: TGTGCCAGCAGTTTAGGGAGCGGGCGGACCTACGAGCAGTACTTC
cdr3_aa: CASSLGSGRTYEQYF

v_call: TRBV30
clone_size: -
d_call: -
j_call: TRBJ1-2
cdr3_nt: TGTGCCTGGAGGAAGGGAGGAGGCTATGGCTACACCTTC
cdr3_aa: CAWRKGGGYGYTF

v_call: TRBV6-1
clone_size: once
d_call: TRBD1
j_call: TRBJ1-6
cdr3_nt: TGTGCCAGCAGATTCCAGGACAGGAATAATTCACCCCTCCACTTT
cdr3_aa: CASRFQDRNNSPLHF

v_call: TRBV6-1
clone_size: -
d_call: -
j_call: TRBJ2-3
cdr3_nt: TGTGCCAGCTGTATGCAGGGCAGCACAGATACGCAGTATTTT
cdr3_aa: CASCMQGSTDTQYF

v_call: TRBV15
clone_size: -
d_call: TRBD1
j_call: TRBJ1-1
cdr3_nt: TGTGCCACCAGCCGACAGGGGGCCACTGAAGCTTTCTTT
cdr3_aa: CATSRQGATEAFF

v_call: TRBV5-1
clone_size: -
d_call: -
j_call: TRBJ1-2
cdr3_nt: TGCGCCAGCAGCTTGGCAGGAACTCCAAACTATGGCTACACCTTC
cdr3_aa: CASSLAGTPNYGYTF

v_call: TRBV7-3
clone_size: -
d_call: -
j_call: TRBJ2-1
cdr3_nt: TGTGCCAGCAGCCCAACCAGGAGTGGGGGAGGCCAGTTCTTC
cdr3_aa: CASSPTRSGGGQFF

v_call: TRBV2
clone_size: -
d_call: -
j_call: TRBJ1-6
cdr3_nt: TGTGCCAGCAAACCGACAGAGACAAATTCACCCCTCCACTTT
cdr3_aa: CASKPTETNSPLHF

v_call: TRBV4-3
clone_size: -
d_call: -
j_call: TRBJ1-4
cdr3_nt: TGCGCCAGCAGCCACAGGTCCAGTCCCTTGTCTAATGAAAAACTGTTTTTT
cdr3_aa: CASSHRSSPLSNEKLFF

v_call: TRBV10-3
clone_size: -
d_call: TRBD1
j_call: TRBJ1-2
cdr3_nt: TGTGCCATCAGCCCGTTCATAGGGACAGGGGGGTCCCATGGCTACACCTTC
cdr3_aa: CAISPFIGTGGSHGYTF

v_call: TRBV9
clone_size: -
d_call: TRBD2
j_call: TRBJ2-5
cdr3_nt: TGTGCCAGCAGCCCCGGAAATAGCGGGGTTTCGCAAGAGACCCAGTACTTC
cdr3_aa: CASSPGNSGVSQETQYF

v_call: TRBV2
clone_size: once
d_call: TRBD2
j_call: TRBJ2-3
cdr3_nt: TGTGCCAGCGGGGGTTCTCATAGCGGGACCAGAACAGATACGCAGTATTTT
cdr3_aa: CASGGSHSGTRTDTQYF

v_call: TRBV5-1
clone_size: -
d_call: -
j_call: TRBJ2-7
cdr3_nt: TGCGCCAGCAGCCCAGGGACCTACGAGCAGTACTTC
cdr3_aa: CASSPGTYEQYF

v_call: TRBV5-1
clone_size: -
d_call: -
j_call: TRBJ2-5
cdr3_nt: TGCGCCAGCAGCTCCGGGTCCTTAAGTCGGGAGACCCAGTACTTC
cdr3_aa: CASSSGSLSRETQYF

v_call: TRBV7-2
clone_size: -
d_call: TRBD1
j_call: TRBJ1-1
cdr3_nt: TGTGCCAGCAGCTTACAGGGGGCAAGTGAAGCTTTCTTT
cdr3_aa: CASSLQGASEAFF